The next 22 T cell receptor beta chains were all read from a single sample in a study of blood T cell repertoires in COVID-19. This table comes from immunoSEQ multiplex PCR, and its TCRdb copy is limited to in-frame clones, with some not included. The data show roughly 340,000 clones, 70% to 90% seen once. The sample comprised peripheral blood. These receptor sequences come from a woman in her twenties or thirties with COVID-19, enrolled during active disease.

The chain is built from TRBV11-2 and TRBJ2-7; TRBD1 matches 7 bases. V lost 3 bases and J lost 3; bases outside the gene matches: 2. In germline, CDR1 is SGHAT, CDR2 FQNNGV. The CDR3 runs 13 residues. The CDR3 region is CASSFAGGYEQYV. CDR3 nucleotide sequence: TGTGCCAGCAGCTTTGCAGGGGGCTACGAGCAGTACGTC.

This chain links TRBV25-1 with TRBJ1-4; D gene unclear. Germline V gives CDR1 MGHDK, CDR2 SYGVNS. V gave up 5 bases and J gave up 8 bases, with 12 bases separating them. This CDR3 region has 13 residues. DNA of the CDR3: TGTGCCAGCAGTACTACACCAAGAGAAAAACTGTTTTTT. Translation gives CASSTTPREKLFF.

This clone was recorded only once. Other DNA sequences from this sample encode an identical CDR3 as well. This chain connects TRBV11-2 to TRBJ2-6; possibly TRBD2 for D (6 bases). In germline, CDR1 is SGHAT, CDR2 FQNNGV. The V end was cut by 2 bases, the J end by 4 bases, with 9 bases between. This CDR3 region has 15 residues. DNA for the CDR3: TGTGCCAGCAGCTTACGCGGGGCGGGGGCCAACGTCCTGACTTTC. Its translation: CASSLRGAGANVLTF. Full variable domain (missing parts from reference TRBV11-2 and TRBJ2-6): EAGVAQSPRYKIIEKRQSVAFWCNPISGHATLYWYQQILGQGPKLLIQFQNNGVVDDSQLPKDRFSAERLKGVDSTLKIQPAKLEDSAVYLCASSLRGAGANVLTFGAGSRLTVL.

J is TRBJ1-1 and V is TRBV24-1; D ambiguous. The CDR3 loop spans 11 amino acids. Germline V gene lookup returns CDR1 KGHDR and CDR2 SFDVKD. Trimming removed 12 bases from V and 6 bases from J, with 13 bases in between. For the CDR3, the DNA is TGTGCCGAGCGGGGTTTGGCTGAAGCTTTCTTT. Protein sequence: CAERGLAEAFF.

The chain couples TRBV18 to TRBJ2-1; D is possibly TRBD2 (5 bases). The CDR3 has 15 amino acids. CDR1 is KGHSH and CDR2 is LQKENI in the germline V gene. V lost 4 bases to trimming and J lost 5 bases, with 15 bases between them. The CDR3 loop reads CASSRDPGLNNEQFF. CDR3 coding DNA: TGTGCCAGCTCACGAGACCCGGGGTTAAACAATGAGCAGTTCTTC.

V usage is TRBV13 and J usage is TRBJ2-3, with D possibly being TRBD1 (5 bases). The CDR3 consists of 14 residues. Per germline, CDR1 PRHDT and CDR2 FYEKMQ (reference sequence). The ends were cut back, 5 bases at V and 1 base at J, with 10 bases in the middle. In DNA form, the CDR3 reads TGTGCCAGCAGCCAGGGTCCGGGCACAGATACGCAGTATTTT. This gives the protein CASSQGPGTDTQYF.

The chain recombines TRBV4-1 with TRBJ2-3; the D gene is possibly TRBD2 (6 bases). V lost 1 base to trimming and J lost 1 base, with 21 bases between them. This CDR3 comprises 19 residues. Looked up from germline, CDR1 is MGHRA and CDR2 is YSYEKL. The CDR3 loop is CASSQGYRPPASGTDTQYF. The CDR3 nucleotides are TGCGCCAGCAGCCAAGGGTACCGACCACCGGCTAGCGGCACAGATACGCAGTATTTT.

The V call is TRBV11-2, the J call TRBJ1-2; maybe TRBD1 (6 bases). V lost 5 bases, J lost 4 bases, and 17 bases lay in between. This CDR3 is built from 15 residues. Germline assignment: CDR1 SGHAT and CDR2 FQNNGV. The CDR3 sequence: CASSPRTGLLYGYTF. The CDR3 DNA follows: TGTGCCAGCAGCCCGCGTACAGGGCTCCTCTATGGCTACACCTTC.

The chain uses TRBV14 and TRBJ2-2; weak D call: TRBD2 (5 bases). The V end lost 4 bases, the J end lost 4 bases, and 16 bases lay between the germline ends. The CDR3 consists of 16 residues. From germline, CDR1 is SGHDN and CDR2 FVKESK. In nucleotides, the CDR3 is TGTGCCAGCAGCCTCCTGACCGGGGTCGCCACCGGGGAGCTGTTTTTT. It translates to CASSLLTGVATGELFF. The complete variable domain, with remaining parts taken from reference TRBV14 and TRBJ2-2, reads EAGVTQFPSHSVIEKGQTVTLRCDPISGHDNLYWYRRVMGKEIKFLLHFVKESKQDESGMPNNRFLAERTGGTYSTLKVQPAELEDSGVYFCASSLLTGVATGELFFGEGSRLTVL.

This clone was detected once. The rearrangement joins TRBV10-2 to TRBJ1-1; weak D call: TRBD1 (5 bases). The CDR3 length is 11 residues. Looked up from germline, CDR1 is WSHSY and CDR2 is SAAADI. Trimming shortened V by 5 bases and J by 12 bases, and 13 bases separated the two germline ends. The CDR3 coding sequence is TGCGCCAGCAGTCTCCGGGGGGAGTCTTTCTTT. It yields the protein CASSLRGESFF.

The rearrangement joins TRBV11-2 to TRBJ2-2; a weak D match, TRBD1 (6 bases). Germline CDR1 is SGHAT and CDR2 is FQNNGV. The ends were cut back, 0 bases at V and 1 base at J, with 15 bases in the middle. The CDR3 spans 18 residues. The CDR3 spells CASSLEVYRAMNTGELFF. The DNA for the CDR3 is TGTGCCAGCAGCTTAGAAGTCTACAGGGCCATGAACACCGGGGAGCTGTTTTTT.

J is TRBJ1-4 and V is TRBV5-6; the D gene is possibly TRBD1 (6 bases). The CDR3 is 15 amino acids. The germline gives CDR1 SGHDT, CDR2 YYEEEE. Trimming removed 0 bases from V and 5 bases from J, with 11 bases in between. CDR3 sequence: CASSLGTDENEKLFF. CDR3 nucleotides: TGTGCCAGCAGCTTGGGGACAGACGAAAATGAAAAACTGTTTTTT. Variable domain in full (rest from reference TRBV5-6 and TRBJ1-4): DAGVTQSPTHLIKTRGQQVTLRCSPKSGHDTVSWYQQALGQGPQFIFQYYEEEERQRGNFPDRFSGHQFPNYSSELNVNALLLGDSALYLCASSLGTDENEKLFFGSGTQLSVL.

The sample holds one count of this clone. This rearrangement joins TRBV28 to TRBJ1-1; D might be TRBD1 (6 bases). The CDR3 has 12 residues. Trimming took 6 bases from V and 11 from J, leaving 16 bases between them. Germline V lookup: CDR1 MDHEN, CDR2 SYDVKM. Written as DNA, the CDR3 is TGTGCCAGCAGGTCCGGGGGGCAAATGGCTTTCTTT. It codes for CASRSGGQMAFF.

This chain connects TRBV7-9 to TRBJ2-1; D is undetermined. Germline CDR1 is SEHNR and CDR2 is FQNEAQ (reference sequence). This CDR3 region has 15 residues. The V and J ends lost 2 bases and 8 bases respectively, with 16 bases between them. The chain's CDR3 is CASSLLEAAKHEQFF. For the CDR3, the DNA is TGTGCCAGCAGCTTACTCGAGGCGGCAAAGCATGAGCAGTTCTTC.

This clone was counted once. The rearrangement joins TRBV28 to TRBJ2-2; 8 nucleotides agree with TRBD1. Trimming at V came to 3 bases and at J to 5 bases, leaving 14 bases not matched to a gene. Germline-derived CDR1 and CDR2 are MDHEN and SYDVKM. The length of the CDR3 is 18 residues. The CDR3 is CASSFPRTGTFGTGELFF. The CDR3 nucleotides are TGTGCCAGCAGTTTCCCGAGGACAGGGACCTTCGGGACCGGGGAGCTGTTTTTT. The full variable domain, rest sourced from reference TRBV28 and TRBJ2-2, is DVKVTQSSRYLVKRTGEKVFLECVQDMDHENMFWYRQDPGLGLRLIYFSYDVKMKEKGDIPEGYSVSREKKERFSLILESASTNQTSMYLCASSFPRTGTFGTGELFFGEGSRLTVL.

The V gene is TRBV10-3, the J gene TRBJ2-2; D might be TRBD1 (5 bases). This CDR3 has 15 amino acids. CDR1 and CDR2 from the germline V gene are ENHRY and SYGVKD. The ends were cut back, 4 bases at V and 6 bases at J, with 15 bases in the middle. CDR3 sequence reads: CAISGKDTYAGELFF. CDR3 sequence (DNA): TGTGCCATCAGTGGAAAGGACACGTACGCCGGGGAGCTGTTTTTT.

The genes are TRBV6-2 or TRBV6-3 and TRBJ2-5; tentative D call: TRBD2 (6 bases). The CDR3 totals 16 residues. The germline V and J ends were trimmed by 4 bases and 1 base, with 16 bases remaining between them. From germline, CDR1 is MNHEY and CDR2 SVGEGT. The CDR3 nucleotides are TGTGCCAGCAGTTTCCCGACTGCGGGGATCCAAGAGACCCAGTACTTC. It codes for CASSFPTAGIQETQYF.

The chain has TRBV10-3 and TRBJ2-2; the match to TRBD1 covers 9 bases. Unmatched junction bases numbered 4, after V lost 2 bases and J lost 6 bases. The CDR3 is made up of 15 amino acids. CDR1 is ENHRY, CDR2 SYGVKD, per germline. CDR3 loop: CAISEPGQGPGELFF. Here the CDR3 DNA reads TGTGCCATCAGTGAGCCGGGACAGGGCCCCGGGGAGCTGTTTTTT.

This chain joins TRBV7-2 and TRBJ1-5; no reliable D call. From germline, CDR1 is SGHTA and CDR2 FQGNSA. CDR3 length: 14 amino acids. Trimming removed 1 base from V and 6 bases from J, with 10 bases in between. This chain's CDR3 is CASSLGEWRQPQHF. CDR3 DNA sequence: TGTGCCAGCAGCTTAGGGGAGTGGCGTCAGCCCCAGCATTTT.

This chain joins TRBV19 and TRBJ1-2, with D unresolved. CDR1 is LNHDA and CDR2 is SQIVND in the germline V gene (reference sequence). Trimming stripped 3 bases from V and 1 base from J, with 6 bases between. The CDR3 runs 13 residues. The CDR3 sequence is CASSISSNYGYTF. CDR3 sequence (DNA): TGTGCCAGTAGTATTAGCAGTAACTATGGCTACACCTTC. Based on the CDR3 plus reference TRBV19 and TRBJ1-2, the full variable domain is DGGITQSPKYLFRKEGQNVTLSCEQNLNHDAMYWYRQDPGQGLRLIYYSQIVNDFQKGDIAEGYSVSREKKESFPLTVTSAQKNPTAFYLCASSISSNYGYTFGSGTRLTVV.

The chain recombines TRBV28 with TRBJ2-1; 15 bases line up with TRBD2. The V segment lost 3 bases and the J segment 10 bases; nucleotides outside the gene matches: 4. Germline V gives CDR1 MDHEN, CDR2 SYDVKM. The CDR3 length is 15 residues. The CDR3 nucleotides read TGTGCCAGCAGTTTTCGGACTAGCGGGAGGGGCGAGCAGTTCTTC. This encodes CASSFRTSGRGEQFF.

This clone was counted between two and nine times. The chain combines TRBV14 with TRBJ1-3; tentatively, D is TRBD1 (5 bases). This CDR3 contains 14 residues. With 0 bases removed from V and 4 bases from J, the gap between germline ends came to 7 bases. Germline V lookup: CDR1 SGHDN, CDR2 FVKESK. CDR3 residues: CASSQETEGNTIYF. Written as DNA, the CDR3 is TGTGCCAGCAGCCAAGAGACAGAAGGAAACACCATATATTTT.